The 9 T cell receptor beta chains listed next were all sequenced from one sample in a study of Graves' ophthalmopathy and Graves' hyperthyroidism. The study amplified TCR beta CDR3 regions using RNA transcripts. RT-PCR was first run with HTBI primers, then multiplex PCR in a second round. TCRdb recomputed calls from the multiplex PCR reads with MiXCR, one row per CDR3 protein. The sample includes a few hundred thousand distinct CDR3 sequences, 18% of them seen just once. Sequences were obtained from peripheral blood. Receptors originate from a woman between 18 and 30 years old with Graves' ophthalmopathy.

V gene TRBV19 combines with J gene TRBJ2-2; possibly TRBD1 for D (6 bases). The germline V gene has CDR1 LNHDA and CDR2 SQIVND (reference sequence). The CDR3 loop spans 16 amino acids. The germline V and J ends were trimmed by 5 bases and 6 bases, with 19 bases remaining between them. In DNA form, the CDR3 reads TGTGCCAGTAGTCTAGGCTGGACAGTCAGCTCCGGGGAGCTGTTTTTT. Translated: CASSLGWTVSSGELFF.

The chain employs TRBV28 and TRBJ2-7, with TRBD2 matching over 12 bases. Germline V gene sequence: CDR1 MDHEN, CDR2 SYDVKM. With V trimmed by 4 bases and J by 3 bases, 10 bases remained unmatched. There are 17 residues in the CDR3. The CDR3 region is CASSSLRTSGTGYEQYF. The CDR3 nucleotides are TGTGCCAGCAGTTCCCTCCGGACTAGCGGGACAGGCTACGAGCAGTACTTC.

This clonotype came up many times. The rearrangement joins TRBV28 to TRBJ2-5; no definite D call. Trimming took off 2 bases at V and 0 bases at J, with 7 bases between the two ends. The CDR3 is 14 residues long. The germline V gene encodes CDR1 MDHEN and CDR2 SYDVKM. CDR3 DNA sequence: TGTGCCAGCAGTTTAGACGTATACCAAGAGACCCAGTACTTC. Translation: CASSLDVYQETQYF.

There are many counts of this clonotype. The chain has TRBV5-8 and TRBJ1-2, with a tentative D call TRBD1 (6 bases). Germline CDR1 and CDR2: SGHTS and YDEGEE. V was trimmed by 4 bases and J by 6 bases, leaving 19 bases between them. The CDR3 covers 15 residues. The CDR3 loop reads CASSNSWDTRNGYTF. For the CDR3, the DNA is TGTGCCAGCAGCAACTCTTGGGACACTCGAAATGGCTACACCTTC.

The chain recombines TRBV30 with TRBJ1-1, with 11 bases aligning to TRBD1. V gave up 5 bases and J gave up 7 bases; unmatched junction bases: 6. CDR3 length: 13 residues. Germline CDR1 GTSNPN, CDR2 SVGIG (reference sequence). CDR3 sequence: CAWGTGGSGEAFF. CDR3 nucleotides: TGTGCCTGGGGGACAGGGGGATCCGGTGAAGCTTTCTTT.

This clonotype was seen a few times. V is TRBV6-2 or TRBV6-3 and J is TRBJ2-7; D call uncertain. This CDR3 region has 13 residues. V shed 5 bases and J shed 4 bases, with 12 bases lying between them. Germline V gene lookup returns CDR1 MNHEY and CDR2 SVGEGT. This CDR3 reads CASSRTDLYEQYF. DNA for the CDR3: TGTGCCAGCAGTCGGACGGACCTTTACGAGCAGTACTTC.

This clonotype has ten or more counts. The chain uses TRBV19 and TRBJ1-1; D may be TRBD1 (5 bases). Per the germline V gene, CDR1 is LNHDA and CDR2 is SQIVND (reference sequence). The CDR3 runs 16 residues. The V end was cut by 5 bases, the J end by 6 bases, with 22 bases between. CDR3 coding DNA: TGTGCCAGTAGTCTTACTAGGGACGCCAAGGGCGCTGAAGCTTTCTTT. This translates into CASSLTRDAKGAEAFF.

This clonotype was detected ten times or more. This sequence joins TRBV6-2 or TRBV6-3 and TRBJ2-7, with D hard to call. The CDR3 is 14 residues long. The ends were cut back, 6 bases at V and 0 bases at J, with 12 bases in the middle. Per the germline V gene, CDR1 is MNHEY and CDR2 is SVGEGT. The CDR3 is CASSPMGSSYEQYF. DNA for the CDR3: TGTGCCAGCAGCCCTATGGGGTCCTCCTACGAGCAGTACTTC.

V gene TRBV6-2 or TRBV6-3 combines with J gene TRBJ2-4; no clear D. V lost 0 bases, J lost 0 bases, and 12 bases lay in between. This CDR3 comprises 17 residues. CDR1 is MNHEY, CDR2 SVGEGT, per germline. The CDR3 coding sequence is TGTGCCAGCAGTTACTCCGGCCAGCTACTAGCCAAAAACATTCAGTACTTC. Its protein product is CASSYSGQLLAKNIQYF.